These 27 T cell receptor beta chains came from one sample sequenced in a study of metastatic and nonmetastatic thyroid tumors. There were no patients who had received any treatment before thyroid surgery. With MiXCR, TCRdb called clones anew from the PCR reads. The profile shows roughly 25,000 clones, over 10% of them singletons. Source material: blood. The receptors stem from a female donor with papillary thyroid cancer or a benign thyroid nodule (not recorded which). Some clones in this sample may be carry-over from other donors' samples.

This chain joins TRBV30 and TRBJ1-2; perhaps TRBD1 as D (5 bases). The CDR3 spans 13 residues. Germline CDR1 and CDR2: GTSNPN and SVGIG (reference sequence). V was pared by 1 base and J by 8 bases, with 14 bases between. The CDR3 is CAWSDRTWGGYTF. Here the CDR3 DNA reads TGTGCCTGGAGTGACCGTACATGGGGCGGCTACACCTTC.

This clone showed up many times. The chain employs TRBV12-3 or TRBV12-4 and TRBJ2-2, with D possibly matching TRBD2 (5 bases). The CDR3 length is 15 residues. V was trimmed by 5 bases and J by 3 bases, leaving 13 bases between them. In nucleotides, the CDR3 is TGTGCCAGCAGTCTTACAGCGGACTACACCGGGGAGCTGTTTTTT. Its translation: CASSLTADYTGELFF.

In its sample, this clone was seen many times. The gene calls are TRBV4-1 and TRBJ2-3; D remains ambiguous. The V end lost 4 bases, the J end lost 4 bases, and 12 bases lay between the germline ends. The CDR3 spans 14 residues. Germline lookup yields CDR1 MGHRA and CDR2 YSYEKL. The CDR3 DNA reads TGCGCCAGCAGCCCCTCATCCGGCCCAGATACGCAGTATTTT. Amino acid sequence: CASSPSSGPDTQYF.

This clone was counted ten times or more. The rearrangement uses TRBV6-4 and TRBJ2-1, with D hard to call. The germline V gene has CDR1 MRHNA and CDR2 SNTAGT. The V and J ends lost 0 bases and 0 bases respectively, with 6 bases between them. The CDR3 is 15 amino acids. The CDR3 region has the DNA TGTGCCAGCAGTGACTCTCCGAGCTCCTACAATGAGCAGTTCTTC. Translating it yields CASSDSPSSYNEQFF.

This clone was detected many times. The genes are TRBV2 and TRBJ2-5, with D perhaps TRBD2 (6 bases). The CDR3 contains 15 residues. Germline CDR1 is SNHLY and CDR2 is FYNNEI. Trimming removed 8 bases from V and 5 bases from J, with 21 bases in between. Written as DNA, the CDR3 is TGTGCCAGCGGGGGGTGGGGCGCGGGGTCGGAGACCCAGTACTTC. It is translated as CASGGWGAGSETQYF.

The sample holds many counts of this clone. In nucleotides, the CDR3 is TGCGCCAGCGCAACCTACTCTGGAAACACCATATATTTT. Its translation is CASATYSGNTIYF. This sequence joins TRBV5-1 and TRBJ1-3, with D unresolved. From germline, CDR1 is SGHRS and CDR2 YFSETQ. The CDR3 runs 13 residues. Trimming removed 7 bases at V and 0 bases at J, with 8 bases between.

This clone showed up many times. The rearrangement uses TRBV28 and TRBJ1-2; D not certain. The CDR3 length is 16 residues. Trimming left V 5 bases short and J 2 bases short, with 18 bases between. Germline CDR1 is MDHEN and CDR2 is SYDVKM. The CDR3 region is CASSGQRGYLNYGYTF. As DNA, the CDR3 is TGTGCCAGCAGTGGCCAACGGGGTTATCTCAACTATGGCTACACCTTC.

This clone was detected many times. Within the sample, other DNA sequences also encode this same CDR3. The V gene is TRBV10-3, the J gene TRBJ1-4, with 8 bases lining up with TRBD1. J was trimmed by 10 bases and V by 0 bases; bases with no gene match: 7. This CDR3 comprises 15 residues. Germline V gene lookup returns CDR1 ENHRY and CDR2 SYGVKD. The CDR3 region has the DNA TGTGCCATCAGTGAGTCGGTACAGGGGGTTGGAAAACTGTTTTTT. The encoded protein is CAISESVQGVGKLFF.

By sample share, this clone is medium-sized. The chain has TRBV7-2 and TRBJ2-7; 7 bases match TRBD2. With 8 bases clipped from V and 0 bases from J, the junction kept 10 bases outside the gene matches. The CDR3 runs 15 residues. Germline values: CDR1 SGHTA, CDR2 FQGNSA. CDR3 nucleotide sequence: TGTGCCAGCCTGCCAATTAGCGGGTACTCCTACGAGCAGTACTTC. Translation gives CASLPISGYSYEQYF.

Judged by abundance, this clone is medium-sized (0.01 to 0.1%). The chain employs TRBV4-1 and TRBJ1-4; 7 bases match TRBD1. This CDR3 is built from 16 residues. Germline trimming cut 4 bases from V and 4 bases from J; bases unmatched to any gene: 9. The germline V gene encodes CDR1 MGHRA and CDR2 YSYEKL. The CDR3, as DNA: TGCGCCAGCAGCCTCGGTGGGAGACAGGGTAATGAAAAACTGTTTTTT. Its translation: CASSLGGRQGNEKLFF.

This clone was seen ten or more times. J is TRBJ2-2 and V is TRBV3-1, with D perhaps matching TRBD1 (5 bases). Germline V gene sequence: CDR1 LGHDT, CDR2 YNNKEL (reference sequence). This CDR3 has 12 amino acids. Trimming took off 4 bases at V and 6 bases at J, with 6 bases between the two ends. The CDR3 here is CASSLQAGELFF. As DNA, the CDR3 is TGTGCCAGCAGCCTACAGGCCGGGGAGCTGTTTTTT.

This clone occurred many times. This chain uses TRBV11-1 with TRBJ2-3; a possible D gene is TRBD2 (5 bases). This CDR3 contains 14 residues. V was trimmed by 5 bases and J by 2 bases, leaving 11 bases between them. Germline V gene data show CDR1 as SGHAT and CDR2 as FQDESV (reference sequence). The CDR3 loop reads CASSHRTDTDTQYF. CDR3 bases: TGTGCCAGCAGCCATCGGACTGACACAGATACGCAGTATTTT.

There are many counts of this clone. CDR3 amino acids: CASSVVGNEKLFF. The CDR3 region has the DNA TGTGCCAGCAGTGTTGTGGGAAATGAAAAACTGTTTTTT. The genes are TRBV25-1 and TRBJ1-4; D is unresolved. The CDR3 extends over 13 amino acids. V gave up 4 bases and J gave up 5 bases, with 8 bases separating them. Germline loops: CDR1 MGHDK, CDR2 SYGVNS.

This clone counts as medium-sized (0.01 to 0.1%). The genes are TRBV9 and TRBJ2-1; the match to TRBD2 covers 14 bases. V lost 6 bases to trimming and J lost 8 bases; unmatched junction nucleotides: 7. The V gene's germline CDR1 is SGDLS and CDR2 YYNGEE. The length of the CDR3 is 15 residues. The CDR3 region is CASNRLAGGGDEQFF. Here the CDR3 DNA reads TGTGCCAGCAATCGACTAGCGGGAGGGGGAGATGAGCAGTTCTTC. The variable domain in full, completed from reference TRBV9 and TRBJ2-1, reads DSGVTQTPKHLITATGQRVTLRCSPRSGDLSVYWYQQSLDQGLQFLIQYYNGEERAKGNILERFSAQQFPDLHSELNLSSLELGDSALYFCASNRLAGGGDEQFFGPGTRLTVL.

J is TRBJ1-6 and V is TRBV9, with D possibly matching TRBD1 (5 bases). Germline loops: CDR1 SGDLS, CDR2 YYNGEE. This CDR3 contains 15 residues. Trimming pared 4 bases from V and 7 bases from J, leaving 15 bases between. The chain's CDR3 is CASSQGWQTNSPLHF. CDR3 DNA: TGTGCCAGCAGCCAGGGTTGGCAGACAAATTCACCCCTCCACTTT.

This clone is labeled medium-sized. The V and J genes are TRBV20-1 and TRBJ1-2; 7 nucleotides match TRBD1. Germline loops: CDR1 DFQATT, CDR2 SNEGSKA (reference sequence). The CDR3 covers 15 residues. The trim removed 4 bases at V and 8 bases at J, leaving 16 bases unmatched. CDR3 in amino acids: CSAIISRGLRGGYTF. The CDR3 nucleotides are TGCAGTGCTATAATCTCGAGGGGGCTTCGTGGGGGCTACACCTTC.

This clone has at least ten counts. A clone one base away is much larger, so this may be a read error. Here the CDR3 reads CAISEGQGFRGNERFF. The DNA of the CDR3 is TGTGCCATCAGTGAGGGTCAGGGATTCAGGGGAAATGAGCGGTTCTTC. The chain carries TRBV10-3 and TRBJ2-1; D may be TRBD1 (6 bases). The CDR3 is 16 residues long. CDR1 and CDR2 from the germline V gene are ENHRY and SYGVKD.

By sample share, this clone is medium-sized. The chain links TRBV10-3 to TRBJ2-7; 11 bases line up with TRBD1. The CDR3 length is 16 residues. Germline CDR1 is ENHRY and CDR2 is SYGVKD. With 5 bases clipped from V and 2 bases from J, the junction kept 8 bases outside the gene matches. The CDR3 loop is CAISPGTGGTTYEQYF. The DNA for the CDR3 is TGTGCCATCAGTCCCGGGACAGGGGGTACGACCTACGAGCAGTACTTC.

This clone was found many times. This sequence joins TRBV6-1 and TRBJ1-1; D possibly corresponds to TRBD1 (6 bases). The CDR3 sequence is 13 residues long. Per germline, CDR1 MNHNS and CDR2 SASEGT. V was shortened by 6 bases and J by 5 bases, with 13 bases between the two germline ends. This CDR3 is CASRTGRGTEAFF. CDR3 coding DNA: TGTGCCAGCAGGACAGGCCGTGGTACTGAAGCTTTCTTT.

In its sample, this clone was seen many times. The chain is built from TRBV11-2 and TRBJ2-1; 11 bases map to TRBD2. The CDR3 runs to 15 residues. The V segment lost 4 bases and the J segment 9 bases; nucleotides outside the gene matches: 8. Germline assignment: CDR1 SGHAT and CDR2 FQNNGV. This CDR3 reads CASSSTSGSKTEQFF. In DNA form, the CDR3 reads TGTGCCAGCAGCTCAACTAGCGGGAGTAAAACTGAGCAGTTCTTC.

By share of the sample, this clone is medium-sized (0.01 to 0.1%). The chain has TRBV7-2 and TRBJ2-3, with 7 bases aligning to TRBD2. The V and J ends lost 4 bases and 6 bases, in that order; junction bases with no gene match: 13. CDR1 is SGHTA and CDR2 is FQGNSA in the germline V gene. The CDR3 is 16 residues long. The CDR3 protein is CASSSAGVGGGDTQYF. The CDR3 coding sequence is TGTGCCAGCAGCTCCGCGGGGGTTGGGGGAGGCGATACGCAGTATTTT.

There are many counts of this clone. J is TRBJ2-3 and V is TRBV6-1; 13 nucleotides match TRBD2. V lost 2 bases and J lost 4; bases outside the gene matches: 0. Germline CDR1 reads MNHNS; CDR2 reads SASEGT. There are 15 residues in the CDR3. The chain's CDR3 is CASSETSGGADTQYF. The DNA of the CDR3 is TGTGCCAGCAGTGAAACTAGCGGGGGGGCAGATACGCAGTATTTT.

This clone was seen ten or more times. The chain has TRBV6-1 and TRBJ2-2; 7 positions agree with TRBD2. V lost 4 bases and J lost 3; bases outside the gene matches: 2. This CDR3 contains 14 residues. Germline V gene data show CDR1 as MNHNS and CDR2 as SASEGT. CDR3 sequence: CASSGLAHTGELFF. The DNA for the CDR3 is TGTGCCAGCAGTGGACTAGCACACACCGGGGAGCTGTTTTTT.

This clone was detected many times. The chain couples TRBV12-3 or TRBV12-4 to TRBJ1-5; D call uncertain. The V gene lost 1 base and the J gene lost 0 bases, with 7 bases spanning the gap. The CDR3 has 15 residues. CDR3 bases: TGTGCCAGCAGTTTAGAAGGGAATAGCAATCAGCCCCAGCATTTT. Translated, it gives CASSLEGNSNQPQHF.

Ten or more counts support this clone. The CDR3 sequence is CASSQDGTGGYEQYF. CDR3 DNA: TGCGCCAGCAGCCAAGACGGGACAGGGGGCTACGAGCAGTACTTC. This chain connects TRBV4-3 to TRBJ2-7; TRBD1 matches at 11 bases. Trimming at V came to 0 bases and at J to 3 bases, leaving 1 base not matched to a gene. CDR1 and CDR2 (germline): LGHNA, YSLEER. This CDR3 comprises 15 residues.

This clone is classed as large (0.1 to 1%). The rearrangement uses TRBV30 and TRBJ2-1; tentatively, D is TRBD2 (7 bases). Trimming took off 1 base at V and 3 bases at J, with 13 bases between the two ends. The length of the CDR3 is 15 residues. Germline V gives CDR1 GTSNPN, CDR2 SVGIG (reference sequence). CDR3 sequence reads: CAWSEWGGNYNEQFF. The CDR3 DNA sequence: TGTGCCTGGAGTGAGTGGGGGGGCAACTACAATGAGCAGTTCTTC.

The table lists this clone with many counts. The V call is TRBV3-1, the J call TRBJ2-7; the D call may be TRBD1 or TRBD2 (6 bases each). V shed 0 bases and J shed 3 bases, with 21 bases lying between them. The CDR3 totals 18 residues. The germline V gene has CDR1 LGHDT and CDR2 YNNKEL (reference sequence). The CDR3 loop reads CASSQDDFRGGFYYEQYF. CDR3 DNA sequence: TGTGCCAGCAGCCAAGATGACTTCCGAGGGGGGTTTTACTACGAGCAGTACTTC.